These T cell receptor beta chains were read from a single sample in a study of blood T cell repertoires in COVID-19. The assay was immunoSEQ multiplex PCR, and TCRdb's table has in-frame clones only and misses some. The sample carries 150,000 to 180,000 clones, 75% to 80% recorded once. Input material: peripheral blood. These receptors were obtained from a man older than 75 with acute or convalescent COVID-19. CDR3s include the opening cysteine and the closing phenylalanine or tryptophan. A D gene is named only where the DNA matches it firmly. Not all rows give a size; the values are once, few, many and, for expanded clones, a class.

V	J	D	size	DNA	CDR3
TRBV27	TRBJ2-1	TRBD2	NA	TGTGCCAGCAGTTTCAGGTCAGGTCCGGGGGGGGTATACAATGAGCAGTTCTTC	CASSFRSGPGGVYNEQFF
TRBV5-1	TRBJ1-1	NA	NA	TGCGCCAGCAGCTTCCAGGGCGACGTCCCTGAAGCTTTCTTT	CASSFQGDVPEAFF
TRBV19	TRBJ2-6	NA	NA	TGTGCCAGTACTGCGCGCGCAGGGGCCAACGTCCTGACTTTC	CASTARAGANVLTF
TRBV3-1/TRBV3-2	TRBJ2-7	NA	NA	TGTGCCAGCAGCCCGCAAGCAGGGGCCTCCTACGAGCAGTACTTC	CASSPQAGASYEQYF
TRBV5-1	TRBJ2-1	NA	NA	TGCGCCAGCAGTCTCACGGGGGGCGACTACAATGAGCAGTTCTTC	CASSLTGGDYNEQFF
TRBV7-2	TRBJ1-1	NA	NA	TGTGCCAGCAGCGAAAGACAGGTGAACACTGAAGCTTTCTTT	CASSERQVNTEAFF
TRBV19	TRBJ2-7	TRBD1	NA	TGTGCCAGTAGTCGACAGGGCTCCTACGAGCAGTACTTC	CASSRQGSYEQYF
TRBV18	TRBJ2-5	TRBD2	NA	TGTGCCAGCTCACCCTTCGGAGCGGGGGATCAGCAGACCCAGTACTTC	CASSPFGAGDQQTQYF
TRBV5-5	TRBJ1-5	TRBD1	NA	TGTGCCAGCAGCTGGACAGGAAGGTTCAATCAGCCCCAGCATTTT	CASSWTGRFNQPQHF
TRBV2	TRBJ2-3	TRBD1	NA	TGTGCCAGCAGGGCCGGACAGGGGGGATTGGATACGCAGTATTTT	CASRAGQGGLDTQYF
TRBV29-1	TRBJ2-3	TRBD2	few	TGCAGTGGGAGTGGGGGGGACTTATCTAGCACAGATACGCAGTATTTT	CSGSGGDLSSTDTQYF
TRBV5-1	TRBJ2-1	TRBD1	NA	TGCGCCAGCAGCTCGGGCCTGGGACAGGGTTTGTACAATGAGCAGTTCTTC	CASSSGLGQGLYNEQFF
TRBV6-6	TRBJ2-1	NA	NA	TGTGCCAGCAGTACAGCAGGGCTTCGGGATGAGCAGTTCTTC	CASSTAGLRDEQFF
TRBV12-3/TRBV12-4	TRBJ2-7	NA	once	TGTGCCAGCAGTTCCACTAGCGAGCAGTACTTC	CASSSTSEQYF
TRBV6-5	TRBJ1-4	NA	NA	TGTGCCAGCGTCTATAATGAAAAACTGTTTTTT	CASVYNEKLFF
TRBV11-3	TRBJ2-5	TRBD1	NA	TGTGCCAGCAGGCGTGGGACAGGGAAAGAGACCCAGTACTTC	CASRRGTGKETQYF
TRBV30	TRBJ2-5	NA	NA	TGTGCCTGGAGTGTTGGGAGAGAGACCCAGTACTTC	CAWSVGRETQYF
TRBV9	TRBJ1-5	NA	NA	TGTGCCAGCAGCGTAGGCGGGAGTCAGCCCCAGCATTTT	CASSVGGSQPQHF
TRBV2	TRBJ1-1	TRBD1	NA	TGTGCCAGCATGACAGGGGGGTCGCGCACTGAAGCTTTCTTT	CASMTGGSRTEAFF
TRBV5-1	TRBJ1-3	NA	few	TGCGCCAGCAGCTTGGCCGGACAGACAGGAGGCTATGGAAACACCATATATTTT	CASSLAGQTGGYGNTIYF
TRBV5-1	TRBJ1-1	NA	NA	TGCGCCAGCAGCTTGGCCGGGGATACTGAAGCTTTCTTT	CASSLAGDTEAFF
TRBV2	TRBJ1-2	NA	NA	TGTGCCAGCAGTGCCTGGGCGGGGGCCGCTAACTATGGCTACACCTTC	CASSAWAGAANYGYTF
TRBV11-2	TRBJ2-1	TRBD2	NA	TGTGCCAGCGCTGTCGGGGGAGGGAACAATGAGCAGTTCTTC	CASAVGGGNNEQFF
TRBV6-5	TRBJ2-1	NA	NA	TGTGCCAGCAGCCCAAACAGGGCTAGAGACAATGAGCAGTTCTTC	CASSPNRARDNEQFF
TRBV27	TRBJ2-1	TRBD2	few	TGTGCCAGCCGGGGGGGACCTTCAACCTACAATGAGCAGTTCTTC	CASRGGPSTYNEQFF
TRBV5-1	TRBJ2-2	NA	NA	TGCGCCAGCAGCCCCCGGCAGTCTAGGACCGGGGAGCTGTTTTTT	CASSPRQSRTGELFF
TRBV6-1	TRBJ2-1	TRBD1	NA	TGTGCCAGCAGTGAACCCGGGACAGGGAACAATGAGCAGTTCTTC	CASSEPGTGNNEQFF
TRBV19	TRBJ1-2	TRBD1	NA	TGTGCCAGTAGTATAGCCGGACAGGGTCCCCACAACCGCTATGGCTACACCTTC	CASSIAGQGPHNRYGYTF